This T cell receptor beta chain was recorded in a study of shared clonotypes between healthy human individuals. Study results and limitations: Larger richness was generally estimated for naive than memory subsets. A small donor pool kept down the genetic and exposure-history diversity that was represented.

Per the authors' pipeline: ImmunoSEQ only sent back junction sequences with no quality scores, so filtering was done differently. Sequencing used immunoSEQ multiplex PCR; TCRdb keeps in-frame clones, though not all of them. V, J and clone size reflect that table, while D and trimming were determined from the DNA. The repertoire holds about 1.1 million clones, with 60% to 85% as singletons. This CDR3 has 15 residues. With 4 bases clipped from V and 4 bases from J, the junction kept 6 bases outside the gene matches. CDR1 and CDR2 from the germline V gene are GTSNPN and SVGIG (reference sequence). To note about this clone: What it recognizes is unknown.

This sequence was found in a man between 18 and 29 years old in good health. Some clones in this sample may be carry-over from other donors' samples. The rearrangement joins TRBV30 to TRBJ2-1, with TRBD1 identical over 11 bases. Source material: memory CD4+ T cells from PBMCs. Subset given: CD45RA-negative fraction. The CDR3 bases are TGTGCCTGGATCGTTGGACAGGGGGCTTACAATGAGCAGTTCTTC. Protein sequence: CAWIVGQGAYNEQFF.